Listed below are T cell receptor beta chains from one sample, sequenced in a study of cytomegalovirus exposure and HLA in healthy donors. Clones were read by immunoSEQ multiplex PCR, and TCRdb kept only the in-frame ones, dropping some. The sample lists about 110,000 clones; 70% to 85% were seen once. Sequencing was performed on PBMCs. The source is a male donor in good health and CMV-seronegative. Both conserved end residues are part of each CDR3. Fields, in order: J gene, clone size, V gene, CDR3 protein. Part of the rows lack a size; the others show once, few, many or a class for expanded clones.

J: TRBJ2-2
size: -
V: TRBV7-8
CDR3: CASSLQGASGELFF

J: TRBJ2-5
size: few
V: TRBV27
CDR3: CASGGQGAGETQYF

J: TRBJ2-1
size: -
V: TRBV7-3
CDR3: CASSSAGTRSYNEQFF

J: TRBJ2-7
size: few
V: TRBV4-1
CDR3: CASSQDPYRAYEQYF

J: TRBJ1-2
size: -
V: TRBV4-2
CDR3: CASSPLLQGVFRGTF

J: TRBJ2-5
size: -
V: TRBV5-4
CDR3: CASSLMVSQEAQYF

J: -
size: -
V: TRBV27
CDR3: CASRPTGITYEQYF

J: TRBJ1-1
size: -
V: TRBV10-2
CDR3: CASSWGDTEAFF

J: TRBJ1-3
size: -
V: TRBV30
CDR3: CAWSQGTGNTIYF

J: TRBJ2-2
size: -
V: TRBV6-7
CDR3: CATVLYTGELFF

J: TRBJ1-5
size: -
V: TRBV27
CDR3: CASSLFRGLGQPQHF

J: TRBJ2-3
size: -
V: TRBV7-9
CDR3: CASREIVTDTQYF

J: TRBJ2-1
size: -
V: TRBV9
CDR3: CASSVGLAGGPSSYNEQFF

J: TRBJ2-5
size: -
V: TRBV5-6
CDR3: CASSPGTGGPETQYF

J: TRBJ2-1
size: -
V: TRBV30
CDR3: CAWTLAGGKYNEQFF

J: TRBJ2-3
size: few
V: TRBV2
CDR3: CASSGGTRTADTQYF

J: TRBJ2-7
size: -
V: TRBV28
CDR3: CASGDNDYEQYF

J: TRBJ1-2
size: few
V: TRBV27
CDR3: CASRGGRIGGYTF

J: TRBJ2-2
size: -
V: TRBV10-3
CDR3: CAISESSGDTGELFF

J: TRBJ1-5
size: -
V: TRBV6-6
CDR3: CASSYQDRSNQPQHF

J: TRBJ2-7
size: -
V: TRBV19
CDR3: CASSITGGREQYF

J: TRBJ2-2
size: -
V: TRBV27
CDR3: CASSQGLGELFF

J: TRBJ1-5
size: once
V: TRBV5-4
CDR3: CASSLGQDQPQHF

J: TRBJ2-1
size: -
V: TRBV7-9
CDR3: CASSLASAAEQFF

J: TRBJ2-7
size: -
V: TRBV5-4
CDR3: CASSPTSSGTSYEQYF

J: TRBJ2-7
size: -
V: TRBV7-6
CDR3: CASSSLTGPYEQYF

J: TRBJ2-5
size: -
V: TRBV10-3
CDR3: CAISPLGRETQYF

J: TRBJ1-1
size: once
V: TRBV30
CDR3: CAWSAQENTEAFF

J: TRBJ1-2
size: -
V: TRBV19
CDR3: CASSTHSGTGVGYTF

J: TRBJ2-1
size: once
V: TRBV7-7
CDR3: CASSPDLGMINEQFF

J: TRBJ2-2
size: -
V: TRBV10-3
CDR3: CAIRKLDSGTGELFF

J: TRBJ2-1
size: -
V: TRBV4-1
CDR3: CASSQTPSERGTYNEQFF

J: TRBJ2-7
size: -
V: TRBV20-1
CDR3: CSARVSDEQYF

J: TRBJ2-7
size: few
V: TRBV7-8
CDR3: CASSFLAGESYEQYF

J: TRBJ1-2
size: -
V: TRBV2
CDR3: CASSPGTGDGYTF

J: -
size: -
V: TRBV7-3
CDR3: CASSPGSGSGYEQYF

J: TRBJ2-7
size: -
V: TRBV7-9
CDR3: CASSWGQSTYEQYF

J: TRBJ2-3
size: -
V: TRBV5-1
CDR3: CASSTRSGSGTDTQYF

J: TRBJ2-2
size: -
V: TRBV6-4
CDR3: CASSETRGNTGELFF

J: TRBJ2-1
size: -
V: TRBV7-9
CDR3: CASSLVELDNEQFF

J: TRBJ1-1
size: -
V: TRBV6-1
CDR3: CASRGGNTEAFF

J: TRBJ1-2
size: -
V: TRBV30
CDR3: CAWRGQGRYGYTF

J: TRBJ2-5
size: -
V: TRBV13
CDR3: CASSLTKAGGEQETQYF

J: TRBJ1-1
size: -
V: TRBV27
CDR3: CASSTVNTEAFF

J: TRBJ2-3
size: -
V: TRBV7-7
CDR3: CASSTGTSGDTQYF

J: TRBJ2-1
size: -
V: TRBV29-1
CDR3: CSVGSGRIYEQFF

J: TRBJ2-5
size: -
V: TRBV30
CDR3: CASSTGNQETQYF

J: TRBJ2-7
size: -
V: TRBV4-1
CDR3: CASRAVGGSGNEQYF

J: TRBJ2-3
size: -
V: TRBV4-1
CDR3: CASSLGATSGSGDTQYF

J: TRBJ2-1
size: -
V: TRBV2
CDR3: CASTSGRLNLYNEQFF

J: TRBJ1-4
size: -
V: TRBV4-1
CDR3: CASSQDWGGWNEKLFF

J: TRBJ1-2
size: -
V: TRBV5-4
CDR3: CASSPAPGQEDYGYTF

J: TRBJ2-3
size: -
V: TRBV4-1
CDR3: CASSQALGGSFTDTQYF

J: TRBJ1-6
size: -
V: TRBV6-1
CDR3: CATMARGGGNSPLHF

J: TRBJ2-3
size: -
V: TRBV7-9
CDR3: CASSLGPSGSVF

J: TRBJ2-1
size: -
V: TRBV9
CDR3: CASSGSTPGQAYNEQFF

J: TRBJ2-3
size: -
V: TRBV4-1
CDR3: CASSQGGGRDTDTQYF

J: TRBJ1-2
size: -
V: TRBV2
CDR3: CASSEAGLGNGYTF